This T cell receptor beta chain came from a study of blood T cell repertoires in COVID-19. Assay: immunoSEQ multiplex PCR; the TCRdb copy retains only in-frame clones and omits some. The sample holds roughly 330,000 clones, roughly 88% seen once. The CDR3 is 16 residues long. Trimming took 3 bases from V and 4 from J; bases not matched to a gene: 9. The germline V gene has CDR1 SGHNT and CDR2 YENEEA. The sequence came from a man aged 25 to 40 who had recovered from COVID-19. Source material: PBMCs or T cells enriched from blood (not recorded which). J is TRBJ2-5 and V is TRBV11-3, with 9 positions matching TRBD1. The CDR3 here is CASSLTGTGRGETQYF. The CDR3 DNA sequence: TGTGCCAGCAGCTTGACCGGGACAGGGAGGGGAGAGACCCAGTACTTC. The entire variable domain, with the rest obtained from reference TRBV11-3 and TRBJ2-5, is as follows: EAGVVQSPRYKIIEKKQPVAFWCNPISGHNTLYWYLQNLGQGPELLIRYENEEAVDDSQLPKDRFSAERLKGVDSTLKIQPAELGDSAVYLCASSLTGTGRGETQYFGPGTRLLVL.